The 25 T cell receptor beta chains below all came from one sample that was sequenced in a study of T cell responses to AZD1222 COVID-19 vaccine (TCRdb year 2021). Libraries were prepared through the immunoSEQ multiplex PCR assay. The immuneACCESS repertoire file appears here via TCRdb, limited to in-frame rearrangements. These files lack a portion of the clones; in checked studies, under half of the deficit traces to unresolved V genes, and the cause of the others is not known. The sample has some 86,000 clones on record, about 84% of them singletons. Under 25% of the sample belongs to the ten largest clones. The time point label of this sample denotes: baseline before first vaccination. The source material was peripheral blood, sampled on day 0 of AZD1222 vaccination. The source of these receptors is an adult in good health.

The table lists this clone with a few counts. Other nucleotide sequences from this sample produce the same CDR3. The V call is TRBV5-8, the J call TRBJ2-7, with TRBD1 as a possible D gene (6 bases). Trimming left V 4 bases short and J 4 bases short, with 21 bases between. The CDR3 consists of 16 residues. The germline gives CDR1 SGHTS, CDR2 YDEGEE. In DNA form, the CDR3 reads TGTGCCAGCAGCCCCCCCAGGGGCTGGGGACGGTACGAGCAGTACTTC. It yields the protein CASSPPRGWGRYEQYF.

CDR3 sequence: CASRPDGQARETQYF. CDR3 sequence (DNA): TGTGCCAGCAGGCCTGATGGACAGGCCAGGGAGACCCAGTACTTC. This sequence joins TRBV6-5 and TRBJ2-5, with TRBD1 matching over 7 bases. V lost 6 bases, J lost 5 bases, and 12 bases stayed unmatched. CDR1 MNHEY and CDR2 SVGAGI come from the germline V gene. The CDR3 covers 15 residues.

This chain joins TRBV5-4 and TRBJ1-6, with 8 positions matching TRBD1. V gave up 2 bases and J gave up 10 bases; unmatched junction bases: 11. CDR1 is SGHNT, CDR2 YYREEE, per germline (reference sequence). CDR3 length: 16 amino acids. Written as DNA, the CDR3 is TGTGCCAGCAGCTTCGATCCGACAGGGGCAGCGTCACCCCTCCACTTT. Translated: CASSFDPTGAASPLHF.

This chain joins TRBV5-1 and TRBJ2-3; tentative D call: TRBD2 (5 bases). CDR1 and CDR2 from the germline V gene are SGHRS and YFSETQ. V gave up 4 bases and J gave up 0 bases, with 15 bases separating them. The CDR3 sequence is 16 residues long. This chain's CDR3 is CASSGPSPVSTDTQYF. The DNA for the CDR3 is TGCGCCAGCAGCGGGCCTAGCCCCGTTAGCACAGATACGCAGTATTTT.

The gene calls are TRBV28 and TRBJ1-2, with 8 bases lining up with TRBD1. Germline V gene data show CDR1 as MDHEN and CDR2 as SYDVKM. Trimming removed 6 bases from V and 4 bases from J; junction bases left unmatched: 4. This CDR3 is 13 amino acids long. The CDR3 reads CASRQGVPYGYTF. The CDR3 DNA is TGTGCCAGCAGACAGGGGGTTCCCTATGGCTACACCTTC.

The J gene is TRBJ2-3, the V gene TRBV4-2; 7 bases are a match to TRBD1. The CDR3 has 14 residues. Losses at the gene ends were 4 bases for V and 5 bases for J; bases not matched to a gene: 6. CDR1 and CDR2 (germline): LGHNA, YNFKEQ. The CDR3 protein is CASSPGQERDTQYF. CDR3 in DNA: TGTGCCAGCAGCCCCGGACAGGAGCGAGATACGCAGTATTTT.

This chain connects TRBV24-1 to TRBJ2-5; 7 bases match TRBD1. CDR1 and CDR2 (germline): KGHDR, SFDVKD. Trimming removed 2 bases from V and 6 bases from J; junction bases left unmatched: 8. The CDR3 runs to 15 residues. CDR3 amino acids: CATSDSRQGPKTQYF. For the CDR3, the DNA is TGTGCCACCAGTGATTCCCGACAGGGCCCCAAGACCCAGTACTTC.

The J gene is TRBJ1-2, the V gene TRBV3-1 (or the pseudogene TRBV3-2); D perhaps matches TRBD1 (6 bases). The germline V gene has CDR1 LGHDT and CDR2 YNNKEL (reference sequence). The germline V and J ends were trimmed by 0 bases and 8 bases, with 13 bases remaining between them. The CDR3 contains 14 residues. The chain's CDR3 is CASSQDSGVSGYTF. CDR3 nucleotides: TGTGCCAGCAGCCAAGATTCAGGGGTCTCGGGCTACACCTTC.

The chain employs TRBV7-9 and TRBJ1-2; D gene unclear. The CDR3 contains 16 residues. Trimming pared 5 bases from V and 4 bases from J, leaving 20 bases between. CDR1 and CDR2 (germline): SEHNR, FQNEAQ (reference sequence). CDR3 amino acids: CASSRSTGPEGYGYTF. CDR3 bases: TGTGCCAGCAGCCGTTCAACGGGCCCCGAGGGCTATGGCTACACCTTC.

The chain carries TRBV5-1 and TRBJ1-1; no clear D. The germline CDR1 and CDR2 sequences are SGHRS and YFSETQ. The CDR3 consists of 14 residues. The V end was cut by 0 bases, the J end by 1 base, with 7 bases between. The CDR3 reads CASSLAWGNTEAFF. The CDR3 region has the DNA TGCGCCAGCAGCTTGGCCTGGGGGAACACTGAAGCTTTCTTT.

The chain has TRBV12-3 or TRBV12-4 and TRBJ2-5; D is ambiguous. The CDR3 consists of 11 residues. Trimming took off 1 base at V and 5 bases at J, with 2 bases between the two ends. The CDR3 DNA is TGTGCCAGCAGTTTAGTGGAGACCCAGTACTTC. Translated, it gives CASSLVETQYF.

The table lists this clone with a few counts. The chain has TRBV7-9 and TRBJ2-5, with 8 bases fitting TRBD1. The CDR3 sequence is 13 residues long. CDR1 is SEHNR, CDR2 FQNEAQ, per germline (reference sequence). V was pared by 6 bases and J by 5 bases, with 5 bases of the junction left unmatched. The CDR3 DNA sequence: TGTGCCAGCAGTCGGACAGGGTGGGAGACCCAGTACTTC. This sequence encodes CASSRTGWETQYF.

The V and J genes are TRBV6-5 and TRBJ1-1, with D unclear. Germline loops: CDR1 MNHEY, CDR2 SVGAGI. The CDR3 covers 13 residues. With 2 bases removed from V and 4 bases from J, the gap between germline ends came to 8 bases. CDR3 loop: CASSYAGFTEAFF. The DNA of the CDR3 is TGTGCCAGCAGTTACGCCGGATTCACTGAAGCTTTCTTT.

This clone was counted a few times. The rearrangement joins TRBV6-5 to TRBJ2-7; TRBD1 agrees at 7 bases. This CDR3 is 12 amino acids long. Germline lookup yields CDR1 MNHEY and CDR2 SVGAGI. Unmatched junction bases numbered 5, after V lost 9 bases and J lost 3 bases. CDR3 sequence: CARDRDLYEQYF. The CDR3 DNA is TGTGCCAGAGACAGGGACCTCTACGAGCAGTACTTC.

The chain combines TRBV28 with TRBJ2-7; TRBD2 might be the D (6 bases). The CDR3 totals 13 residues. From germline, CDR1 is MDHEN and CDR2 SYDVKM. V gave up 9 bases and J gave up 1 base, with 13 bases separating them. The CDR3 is CARQGGGSYEQYF. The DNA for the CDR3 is TGTGCCAGGCAGGGTGGGGGGTCCTACGAGCAGTACTTC. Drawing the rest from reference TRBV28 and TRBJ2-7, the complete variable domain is DVKVTQSSRYLVKRTGEKVFLECVQDMDHENMFWYRQDPGLGLRLIYFSYDVKMKEKGDIPEGYSVSREKKERFSLILESASTNQTSMYLCARQGGGSYEQYFGPGTRLTVT.

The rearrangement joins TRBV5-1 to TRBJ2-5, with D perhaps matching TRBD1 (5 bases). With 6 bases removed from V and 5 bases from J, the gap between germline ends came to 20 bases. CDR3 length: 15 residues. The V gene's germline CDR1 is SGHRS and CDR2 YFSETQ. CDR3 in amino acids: CASKVGQGNGETQYF. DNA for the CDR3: TGCGCCAGCAAGGTTGGGCAGGGTAATGGGGAGACCCAGTACTTC.

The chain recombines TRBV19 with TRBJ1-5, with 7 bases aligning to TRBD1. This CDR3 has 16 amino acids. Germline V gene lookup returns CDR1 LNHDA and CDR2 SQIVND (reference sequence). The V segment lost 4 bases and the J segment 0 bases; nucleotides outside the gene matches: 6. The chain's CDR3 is CASSRIRDSSNQPQHF. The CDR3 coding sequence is TGTGCCAGTAGTAGAATCCGGGACAGTAGCAATCAGCCCCAGCATTTT.

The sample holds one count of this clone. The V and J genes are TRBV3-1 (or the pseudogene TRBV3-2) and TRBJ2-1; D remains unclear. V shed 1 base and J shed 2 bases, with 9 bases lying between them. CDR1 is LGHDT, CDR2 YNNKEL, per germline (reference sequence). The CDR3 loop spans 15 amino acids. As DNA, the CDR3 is TGTGCCAGCAGCCAAGTTTCCTCAACCTACAATGAGCAGTTCTTC. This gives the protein CASSQVSSTYNEQFF.

The CDR3 bases are TGTGCCAGCAGCTTAGAGCTCCCGGGACAGGGGGCTGGTGGCTACACCTTC. It yields the protein CASSLELPGQGAGGYTF. J is TRBJ1-2 and V is TRBV7-6, with 12 nucleotides matching TRBD1. This CDR3 is built from 17 residues. Trimming removed 1 base from V and 7 bases from J; junction bases left unmatched: 10. CDR1 SGHVS and CDR2 FNYEAQ come from the germline V gene.

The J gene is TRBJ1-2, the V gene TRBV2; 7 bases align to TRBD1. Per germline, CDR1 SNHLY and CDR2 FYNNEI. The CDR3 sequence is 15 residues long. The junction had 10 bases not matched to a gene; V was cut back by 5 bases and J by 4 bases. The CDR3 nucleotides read TGTGCCAGCAGTTCAATACAGGGGTGGGGCTATGGCTACACCTTC. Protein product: CASSSIQGWGYGYTF.

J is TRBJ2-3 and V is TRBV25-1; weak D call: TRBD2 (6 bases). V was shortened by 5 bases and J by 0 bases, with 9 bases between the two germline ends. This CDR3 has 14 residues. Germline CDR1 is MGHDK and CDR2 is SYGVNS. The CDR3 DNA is TGTGCCAGCAGTCGGGGGTCTAGCACAGATACGCAGTATTTT. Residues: CASSRGSSTDTQYF.

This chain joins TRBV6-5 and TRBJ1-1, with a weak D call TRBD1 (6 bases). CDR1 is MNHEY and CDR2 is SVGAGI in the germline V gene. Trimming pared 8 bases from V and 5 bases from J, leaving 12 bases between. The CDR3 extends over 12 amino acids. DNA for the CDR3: TGTGCCAGCCCGGGACAATGGACTGAAGCTTTCTTT. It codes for CASPGQWTEAFF.

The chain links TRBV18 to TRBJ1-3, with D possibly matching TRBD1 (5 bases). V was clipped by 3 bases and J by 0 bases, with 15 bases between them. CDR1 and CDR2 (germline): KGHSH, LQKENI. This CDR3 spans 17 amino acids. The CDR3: CASSPVPGLSSGNTIYF. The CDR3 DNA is TGTGCCAGCTCACCGGTCCCGGGACTCAGCTCTGGAAACACCATATATTTT.

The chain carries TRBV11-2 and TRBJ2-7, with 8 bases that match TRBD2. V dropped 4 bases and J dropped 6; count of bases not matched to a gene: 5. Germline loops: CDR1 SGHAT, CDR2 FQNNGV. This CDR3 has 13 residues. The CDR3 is CASSSRGGFEQYF. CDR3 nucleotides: TGTGCCAGCAGCTCACGGGGGGGTTTCGAGCAGTACTTC.

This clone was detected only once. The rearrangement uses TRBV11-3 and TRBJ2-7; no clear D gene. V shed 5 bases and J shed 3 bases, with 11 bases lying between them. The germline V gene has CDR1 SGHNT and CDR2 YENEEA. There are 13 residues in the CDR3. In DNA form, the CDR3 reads TGTGCCAGCAGCGCCGGCTCGATCTACGAGCAGTACTTC. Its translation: CASSAGSIYEQYF.